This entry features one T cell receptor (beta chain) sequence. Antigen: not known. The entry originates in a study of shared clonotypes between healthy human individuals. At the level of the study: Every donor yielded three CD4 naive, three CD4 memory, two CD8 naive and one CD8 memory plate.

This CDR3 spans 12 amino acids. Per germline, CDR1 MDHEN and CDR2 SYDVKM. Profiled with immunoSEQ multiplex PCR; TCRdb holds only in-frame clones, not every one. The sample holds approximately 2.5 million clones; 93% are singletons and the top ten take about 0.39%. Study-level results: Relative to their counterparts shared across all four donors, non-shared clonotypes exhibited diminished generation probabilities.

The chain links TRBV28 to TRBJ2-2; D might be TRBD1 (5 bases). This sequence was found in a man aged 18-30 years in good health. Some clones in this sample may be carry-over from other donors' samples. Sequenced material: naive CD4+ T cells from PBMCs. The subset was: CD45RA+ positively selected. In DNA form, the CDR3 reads TGTGCGATCGCAGGGCGCACCGGGGAGCTGTTTTTT. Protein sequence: CAIAGRTGELFF.